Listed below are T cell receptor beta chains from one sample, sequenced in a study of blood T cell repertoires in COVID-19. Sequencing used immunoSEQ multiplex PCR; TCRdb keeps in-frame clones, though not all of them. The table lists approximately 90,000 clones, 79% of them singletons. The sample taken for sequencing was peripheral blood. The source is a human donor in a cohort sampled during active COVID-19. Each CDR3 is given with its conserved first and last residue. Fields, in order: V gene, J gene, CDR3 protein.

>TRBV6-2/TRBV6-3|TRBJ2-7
CASSYPRTSGRTTYEQYF
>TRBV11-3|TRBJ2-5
CASSLRAGLGETQYF
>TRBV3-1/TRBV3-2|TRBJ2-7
CASSPSAGEAEQYF
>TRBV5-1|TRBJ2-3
CASSLVRADTQYF
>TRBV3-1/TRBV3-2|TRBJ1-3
CASSQDPRSDSGNTIYF
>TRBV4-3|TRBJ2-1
CASSQGLAGEGEQFF
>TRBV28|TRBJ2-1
CASSRTSVYNEQFF
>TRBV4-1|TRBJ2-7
CASSREGAGQGEGAYEQYF
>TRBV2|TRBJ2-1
CASSGAGITYNEQFF
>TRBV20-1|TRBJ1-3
CSVLRNTIYF
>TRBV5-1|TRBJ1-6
CASSQRQGSPLHF
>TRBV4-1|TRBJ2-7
CASSQDGVRGQYF
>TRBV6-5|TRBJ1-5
CASRRQRNSNQPQHF
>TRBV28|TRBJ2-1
CASSFAGEGNEQFF
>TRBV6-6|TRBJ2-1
CASSYSENNEQFF
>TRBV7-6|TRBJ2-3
CASSSRSGTDLDTQYF
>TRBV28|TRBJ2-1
CASSPHAATSDEQFF
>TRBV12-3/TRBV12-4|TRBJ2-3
CASRFGQADTQYF
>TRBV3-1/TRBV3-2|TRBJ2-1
CASSRRNSYNEQFF
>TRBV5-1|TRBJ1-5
CASSLRGANDQPQHF
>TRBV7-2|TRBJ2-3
CASSQDTDTQYF
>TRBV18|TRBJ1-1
CASSPPPGSTEAFF
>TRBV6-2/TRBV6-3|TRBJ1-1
CASSDASGTEAFF
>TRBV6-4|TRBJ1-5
CASSDSHDQPQHF
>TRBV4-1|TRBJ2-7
CASSQNPGQGDEQYF
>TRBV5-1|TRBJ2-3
CASSPWTSGSSDTQYF
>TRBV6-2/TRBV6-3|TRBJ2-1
CASSYSMGEQFF
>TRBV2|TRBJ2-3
CAGKLAFSTDTQYF
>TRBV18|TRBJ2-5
CASSPPVGEETQYF
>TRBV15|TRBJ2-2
CATSREREDVTGELFF
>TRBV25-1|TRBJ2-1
CASSERGGGYNEQFF